This TCR beta chain came from a study of identical twins (dated by TCRdb to about 2016). Regarding the research as a whole: The study deep-sequenced TCR alpha and beta repertoires from monozygotic twins, unrelated adults of various ages and cord blood to test whether fetal clonotypes persist. To rule out contamination, the twin experiments were replicated at different times with different library preparation protocols.

Details on this clonotype: This receptor's antigen is unknown. Base qualities are missing; no much larger clone stands one base away.

V loses 2 bases, J loses 7 bases, and the germline ends lie 8 bases apart. Reading the germline V gene (reference sequence) gives CDR1 GTSNPN and CDR2 SVGIG. The cysteine opens and the phenylalanine closes a CDR3 of 12 amino acids. This entry keeps only the CDR3 DNA: 36 bases, framed from base 1. All donors were healthy Caucasians. The study also sequenced three unrelated non-twin adults: a male aged 18 to 29, a male aged 50 to 60 and a female aged 50 to 60. Miltenyi CD45RO+ enrichment and human naive T-cell isolation kits were used to isolate memory (CD45RO+) and naive T cells from PBMC. Preparation of the library involved 5' RACE. Sequencing was performed on an Illumina HiSeq 2000. A universal primer binding site was introduced by template switching, and a unique molecular identifier was present in the final cDNA, enabling accurate counting of TCR cDNA molecules. Specific primers in the conserved constant-segment region were used to synthesize first-strand cDNA for the TCR alpha and beta chains. To control for contamination, every cDNA library carried two barcodes: a SMART-Mk sample barcode plus Illumina barcodes. TruSeq adapter sequences along with Illumina sample barcodes were introduced in two successive PCR steps. TCR alpha and beta cDNA libraries were sequenced on the Illumina HiSeq platform with custom primers. In the source study's methods: MiGEC processed the raw reads to extract unique molecular identifiers, while MiXCR was used to determine the CDR3 positions. For each individual, recombination models were inferred using an EM algorithm with the repgenHMM and IGoR tools. Shared clonotypes were analyzed with the tcR package in R, and sharing was normalized by the product of cloneset sizes. To study raw recombination without the effects of thymic and clonal selection, out-of-frame nonproductive sequences were analyzed. The public reads were run again by TCRdb, first through fastp at Q25 and then through MiXCR, and only productive beta chains were kept. Rows are combined by CDR3 protein, so each entry shows the most common genes and DNA. The V and J calls shown here were made by TCRdb, not taken from the authors' results. Within this sample are approximately 690,000 distinct CDR3 sequences, with around 6% of them counted one time only. The top ten clonotypes cover 1.5% to 2% of the sample.

General conclusions and limits of the study: Zero-insertion analyses could be partly confounded by invariant T cells such as MAIT and iNKT, though diverse VJ usage argued against such confounding for most clonotypes. Because the same donors could not be followed over many years, the conclusions relied on cross-sectional statistical analysis. Fewer insertions were carried by abundant cord blood beta clonotypes, a similar but weaker trend appeared in young adult naive repertoires, and no such trend appeared in memory repertoires. A weaker excess of twin sharing was found in beta out-of-frame sequences because the signal-to-noise ratio was lowered by fewer shared sequences. In monozygotic twins, recombination models systematically underestimated out-of-frame TCR alpha sharing, but the models matched the sharing seen between unrelated individuals. Compared with coincidental sharing between unrelated individuals, out-of-frame TCR alpha sequences shared between twins had an excess of sequences with low generation probability.

The rearrangement joined TRBV30 to TRBJ2-2, with no confident D gene call. Sequencing input: naive T cells sorted from blood. The cell subset or site label here, explained by the study, means: cells isolated with a human naive T-cell isolation kit. This receptor was obtained from a young man in good health. The CDR3 has the sequence CAWSYVGGELFF. In nucleotide form, the sequence is TGTGCCTGGAGTTATGTAGGCGGGGAGCTGTTTTTT.